The 19 T cell receptor beta chains below come from one sample, sequenced in a study of immune characteristics of hereditary and idiopathic chronic pancreatitis. The pancreas tissue came from patients undergoing total pancreatectomy with islet autotransplantation. Produced via immunoSEQ multiplex PCR; TCRdb's table is partial and in-frame only. The sample has some 15,000 clones; more than 60% are singletons. Sequencing was done on a sample of pancreas tissue with hereditary chronic pancreatitis. These receptors all come from a human donor with chronic pancreatitis.

By proportion, this clone is large (0.1 to 1%). V gene TRBV29-1 combines with J gene TRBJ2-7, with D maybe TRBD2 (7 bases). Per germline, CDR1 SQVTM and CDR2 ANQGSEA. The CDR3 spans 12 residues. The V end was cut by 7 bases, the J end by 6 bases, with 16 bases between. CDR3 sequence: CSALGGPGEQYF. CDR3 in DNA: TGCAGCGCCCTGGGGGGGCCAGGCGAGCAGTACTTC.

The genes are TRBV9 and TRBJ1-2; D is possibly TRBD1 (5 bases). This CDR3 spans 14 amino acids. The germline gives CDR1 SGDLS, CDR2 YYNGEE. The ends were cut back, 3 bases at V and 11 bases at J, with 20 bases in the middle. The CDR3 is CASSAGLGPLGYTF. CDR3 DNA sequence: TGTGCCAGCAGCGCGGGACTAGGGCCTTTGGGTTACACCTTC.

CDR3 in DNA: TGTGCCAGCACCGGGACAGCTAGAGCATCCAGATCCCCCAACTTCACAGATACGCAGTATTTT. Protein product: CASTGTARASRSPNFTDTQYF. The V call is TRBV21-1, the J call TRBJ2-3; the table's D call TRBD1 went unverified against the DNA. TRBV21-1 is a documented pseudogene. The CDR3 has 21 amino acids.

The genes are TRBV9 and TRBJ2-3, with TRBD2 matching 8 bases. Unmatched junction bases numbered 11, after V lost 4 bases and J lost 4 bases. Germline V gene data show CDR1 as SGDLS and CDR2 as YYNGEE. The CDR3 loop spans 16 amino acids. The CDR3 DNA sequence: TGTGCCAGCAGCCCCTCTCCCGGGACTAGGTCAGATACGCAGTATTTT. It translates to CASSPSPGTRSDTQYF.

J is TRBJ1-1 and V is TRBV7-2, with D hard to call. Trimming left V 1 base short and J 1 base short, with 4 bases between. The CDR3 runs to 13 residues. Germline V CDR1 and CDR2: SGHTA, FQGNSA. CDR3 nucleotide sequence: TGTGCCAGCAGCTTAGACCCGAACACTGAAGCTTTCTTT. Its translation: CASSLDPNTEAFF. Complete variable domain (other parts from reference TRBV7-2 and TRBJ1-1): GAGVSQSPSNKVTEKGKDVELRCDPISGHTALYWYRQSLGQGLEFLIYFQGNSAPDKSGLPSDRFSAERTGGSVSTLTIQRTQQEDSAVYLCASSLDPNTEAFFGQGTRLTVV.

The chain combines TRBV7-6 with TRBJ2-3; 9 bases map to TRBD2. The CDR3 has 19 amino acids. Germline V gene sequence: CDR1 SGHVS, CDR2 FNYEAQ. V trimming: 2 bases; J trimming: 2 bases; junction bases outside the gene matches: 14. CDR3 sequence (DNA): TGTGCCAGCAGCTTACGGATCGCGGGAGGGCGTCTCCCCACAGATACGCAGTATTTT. It specifies CASSLRIAGGRLPTDTQYF.

The chain couples TRBV3-1 (or the pseudogene TRBV3-2) to TRBJ2-3; 8 nucleotides line up with TRBD2. Germline CDR1 reads LGHDT; CDR2 reads YNNKEL (reference sequence). After removal of 2 bases from V and 5 bases from J, the junction contained 18 bases not matched to a gene. The CDR3 spans 19 residues. In DNA form, the CDR3 reads TGTGCCAGCAGCCAACCCCGACGGGGGGGACTCCTAGAGGGAGATACGCAGTATTTT. Its translation is CASSQPRRGGLLEGDTQYF.

There are a few counts of this clone. J is TRBJ2-3 and V is TRBV4-1, with TRBD2 matching over 10 bases. Trimming removed 6 bases from V and 11 bases from J; junction bases left unmatched: 5. This CDR3 is built from 12 residues. The V gene's germline CDR1 is MGHRA and CDR2 YSYEKL. The CDR3 nucleotides read TGCGCCAGCAGACAAACTAGCGGGATGCAGTATTTT. Its translation is CASRQTSGMQYF.

The V call is TRBV2, the J call TRBJ2-1; D is uncertain. The V end lost 7 bases, the J end lost 9 bases, and 10 bases lay between the germline ends. CDR3 length equals 11 residues. Germline CDR1 and CDR2: SNHLY and FYNNEI. The CDR3 DNA is TGTGCCAGCAAACTCGGAATTGAGCAGTTCTTC. Its translation is CASKLGIEQFF.

In its sample, this clone was seen once. The chain recombines TRBV28 with TRBJ1-6; TRBD1 aligns across 8 bases. The junction had 16 bases not matched to a gene; V was cut back by 2 bases and J by 7 bases. The CDR3 covers 19 residues. CDR1 is MDHEN, CDR2 SYDVKM, per germline. The CDR3 sequence: CASSLTGQGARWGNSPLHF. CDR3 nucleotide sequence: TGTGCCAGCAGTTTAACCGGTCAGGGGGCGCGGTGGGGAAATTCACCCCTCCACTTT.

With regard to this clone: The same CDR3 is also encoded by other DNA sequences in this sample. The chain couples TRBV7-6 to TRBJ2-1, with D perhaps matching TRBD1 (5 bases). Deletions cut 1 base from V and 5 bases from J, with 9 bases between. This CDR3 comprises 14 residues. CDR1 SGHVS and CDR2 FNYEAQ come from the germline V gene. The CDR3 nucleotides read TGTGCCAGCAGCTTAGGACAGTCGGACAATGAGCAGTTCTTC. As protein: CASSLGQSDNEQFF.

V gene TRBV6-5 combines with J gene TRBJ2-2, with 9 bases matching TRBD2. The germline V gene has CDR1 MNHEY and CDR2 SVGAGI. The CDR3 totals 15 residues. The V and J ends lost 2 bases and 5 bases, in that order; junction bases with no gene match: 3. The CDR3: CASSYRLAETGELFF. The CDR3 nucleotides are TGTGCCAGCAGTTACAGACTAGCGGAGACCGGGGAGCTGTTTTTT.

This chain connects TRBV5-6 to TRBJ1-1; D remains ambiguous. Germline values: CDR1 SGHDT, CDR2 YYEEEE. The CDR3 runs to 16 residues. Trimming took off 0 bases at V and 0 bases at J, with 12 bases between the two ends. For the CDR3, the DNA is TGTGCCAGCAGCTTGGTTGTAGCAATGATGAACACTGAAGCTTTCTTT. It yields the protein CASSLVVAMMNTEAFF.

This clone came up once. The V gene is TRBV4-1, the J gene TRBJ2-2; D is perhaps TRBD1 (6 bases). This CDR3 region has 16 residues. Germline V gives CDR1 MGHRA, CDR2 YSYEKL. Trimming took off 0 bases at V and 1 base at J, with 9 bases between the two ends. The CDR3, as DNA: TGCGCCAGCAGCCAAGAAATACAGGGGAACACCGGGGAGCTGTTTTTT. It encodes CASSQEIQGNTGELFF.

The sample holds one count of this clone. V and J are TRBV5-4 and TRBJ1-1; D might be TRBD1 (5 bases). This CDR3 contains 15 residues. CDR1 SGHNT and CDR2 YYREEE come from the germline V gene (reference sequence). V was shortened by 0 bases and J by 1 base, with 10 bases between the two germline ends. Written as DNA, the CDR3 is TGTGCCAGCAGCTTGGACCTGGACAAGAACACTGAAGCTTTCTTT. This gives the protein CASSLDLDKNTEAFF.

The J gene is TRBJ2-5, the V gene TRBV29-1, with D uncertain. Germline loops: CDR1 SQVTM, CDR2 ANQGSEA. The CDR3 loop spans 11 amino acids. Trimming shortened V by 4 bases and J by 1 base, and 4 bases separated the two germline ends. This CDR3 reads CSVVVQETQYF. DNA of the CDR3: TGCAGCGTTGTGGTCCAAGAGACCCAGTACTTC.

The gene calls are TRBV29-1 and TRBJ1-1; no clear D. Germline CDR1 and CDR2: SQVTM and ANQGSEA. The V and J ends lost 5 bases and 3 bases respectively, with 13 bases between them. The CDR3 totals 13 residues. The CDR3 nucleotides read TGCAGCGTTCTGGCCAGCAGTTACACTGAAGCTTTCTTT. Translated: CSVLASSYTEAFF.

This clone was seen more than once but under ten times. V usage is TRBV28 and J usage is TRBJ1-2, with 9 bases that match TRBD1. The CDR3 extends over 14 amino acids. The V segment lost 5 bases and the J segment 4 bases; nucleotides outside the gene matches: 5. Germline loops: CDR1 MDHEN, CDR2 SYDVKM. For the CDR3, the DNA is TGTGCCAGCAGTACTGGGACAGGGACCTATGGCTACACCTTC. Amino acids: CASSTGTGTYGYTF.

J is TRBJ2-3 and V is TRBV7-3; the D gene is possibly TRBD1 (5 bases). V shed 5 bases and J shed 10 bases, with 19 bases lying between them. This CDR3 is built from 14 residues. Germline-derived CDR1 and CDR2 are SGHTA and FQGTGA. The CDR3 reads CASSTGPVGVAQYF. CDR3 bases: TGTGCCAGCAGCACAGGACCAGTTGGGGTGGCGCAGTATTTT.